This T cell receptor beta chain was obtained from a study of brain metastases from non-small cell lung cancer. A remark on this clone: What it binds is unknown.

Assay used: immunoSEQ multiplex PCR; TCRdb lists only in-frame clones, some missing. The sample carries 2,500 to 3,000 clones, 75% to 85% recorded once. Study-level points and caveats: T-cell clones appeared expanded in approximately 60% of brain metastases relative to matched primary tumors. Fewer infiltrating T cells were found in brain metastases than primaries.

This sequence originates from a donor over 35 with non-small cell lung cancer. The sample was primary lung tumor tissue.

CDR3 residues: CASSLARVGTEAFF. The DNA for the CDR3 is TGTGCCAGCAGTTTGGCCAGGGTGGGCACTGAAGCTTTCTTT. V usage is TRBV28 and J usage is TRBJ1-1; tentative D call: TRBD1 (5 bases). The CDR3 runs 14 residues. Germline CDR1 reads MDHEN; CDR2 reads SYDVKM. V lost 3 bases and J 4 bases, leaving 12 bases between the germline ends.